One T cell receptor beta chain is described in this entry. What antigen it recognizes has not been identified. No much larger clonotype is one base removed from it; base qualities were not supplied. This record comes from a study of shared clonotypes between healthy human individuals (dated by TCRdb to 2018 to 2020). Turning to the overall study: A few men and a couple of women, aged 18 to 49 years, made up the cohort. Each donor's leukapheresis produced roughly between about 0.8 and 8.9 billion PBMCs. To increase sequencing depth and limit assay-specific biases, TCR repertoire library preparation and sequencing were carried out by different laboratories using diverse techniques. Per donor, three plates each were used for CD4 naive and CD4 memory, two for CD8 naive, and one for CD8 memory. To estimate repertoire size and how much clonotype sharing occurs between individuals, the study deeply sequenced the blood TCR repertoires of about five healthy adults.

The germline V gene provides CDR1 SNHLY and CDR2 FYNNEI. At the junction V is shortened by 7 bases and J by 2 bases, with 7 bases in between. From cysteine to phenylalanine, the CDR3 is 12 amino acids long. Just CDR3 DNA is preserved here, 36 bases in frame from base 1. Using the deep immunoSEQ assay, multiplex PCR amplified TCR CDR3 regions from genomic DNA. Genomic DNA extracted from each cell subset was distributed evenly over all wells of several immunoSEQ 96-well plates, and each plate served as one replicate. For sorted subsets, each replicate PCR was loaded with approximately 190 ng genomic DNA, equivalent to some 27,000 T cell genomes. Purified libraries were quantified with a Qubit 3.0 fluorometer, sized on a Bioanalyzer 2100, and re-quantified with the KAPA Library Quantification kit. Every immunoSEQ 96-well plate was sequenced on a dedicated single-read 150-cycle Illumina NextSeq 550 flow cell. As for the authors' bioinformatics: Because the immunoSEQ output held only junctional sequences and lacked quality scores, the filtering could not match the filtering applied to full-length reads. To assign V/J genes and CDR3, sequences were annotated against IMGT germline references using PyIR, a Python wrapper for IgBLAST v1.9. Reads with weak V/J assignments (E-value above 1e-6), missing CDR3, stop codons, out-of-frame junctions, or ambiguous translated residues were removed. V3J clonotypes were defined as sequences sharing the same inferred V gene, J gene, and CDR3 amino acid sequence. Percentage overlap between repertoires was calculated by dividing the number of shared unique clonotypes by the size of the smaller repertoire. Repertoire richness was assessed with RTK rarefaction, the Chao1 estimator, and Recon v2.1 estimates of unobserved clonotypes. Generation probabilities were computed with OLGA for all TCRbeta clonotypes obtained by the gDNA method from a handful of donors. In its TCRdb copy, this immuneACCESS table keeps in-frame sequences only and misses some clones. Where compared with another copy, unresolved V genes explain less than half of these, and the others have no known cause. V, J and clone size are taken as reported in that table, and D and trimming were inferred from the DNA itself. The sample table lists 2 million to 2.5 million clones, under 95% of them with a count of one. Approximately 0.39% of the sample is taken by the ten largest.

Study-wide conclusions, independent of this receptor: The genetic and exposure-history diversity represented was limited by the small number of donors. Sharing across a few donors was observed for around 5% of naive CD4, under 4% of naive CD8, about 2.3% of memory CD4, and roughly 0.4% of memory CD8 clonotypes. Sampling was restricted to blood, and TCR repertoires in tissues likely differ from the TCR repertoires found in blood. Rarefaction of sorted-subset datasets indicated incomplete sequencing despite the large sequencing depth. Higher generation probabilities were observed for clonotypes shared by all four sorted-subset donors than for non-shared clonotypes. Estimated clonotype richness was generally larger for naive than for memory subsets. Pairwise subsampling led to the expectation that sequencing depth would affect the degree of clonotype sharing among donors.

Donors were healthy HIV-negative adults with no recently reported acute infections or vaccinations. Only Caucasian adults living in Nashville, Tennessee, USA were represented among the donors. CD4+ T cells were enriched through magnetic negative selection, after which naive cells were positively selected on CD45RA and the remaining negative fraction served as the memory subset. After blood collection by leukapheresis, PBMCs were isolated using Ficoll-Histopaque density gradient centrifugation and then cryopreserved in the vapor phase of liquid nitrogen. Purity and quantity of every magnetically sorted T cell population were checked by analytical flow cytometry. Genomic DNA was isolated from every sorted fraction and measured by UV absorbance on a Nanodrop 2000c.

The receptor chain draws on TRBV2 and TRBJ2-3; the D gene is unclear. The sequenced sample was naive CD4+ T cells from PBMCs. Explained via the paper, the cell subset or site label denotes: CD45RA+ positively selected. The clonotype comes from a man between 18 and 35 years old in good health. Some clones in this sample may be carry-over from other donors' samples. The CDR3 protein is CASIKNTDTQYF. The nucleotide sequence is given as TGTGCCAGCATTAAGAACACAGATACGCAGTATTTT.